This T cell receptor (beta chain) was obtained from a study of T cell repertoires in cytomegalovirus infection. Study-level information: CMV infection plus the matching HLA type was flagged by public TCR beta signatures. The study, taken as a whole, reports: Cumulative public TCR beta family frequency identified carriers of CMV plus the relevant HLA. The response measured ex vivo was dominated by TCR beta clonotypes (HLA-C-restricted and CMV-specific).

A single record per CDR3 protein comes from TCRdb applying MiXCR to the reads. The sample includes roughly 80,000 distinct CDR3 sequences, roughly 39% of them seen just once. V was shortened by 5 bases and J by 0 bases, with 19 bases between the two germline ends. The germline gives CDR1 MNHEY, CDR2 SMNVEV (reference sequence). The CDR3 has 17 amino acids. As concerns this clonotype: Its antigen remains unidentified.

The input for sequencing was CD8+ T cells from cultured PBMCs, taken from culture after CMV antigen stimulation. The J gene is TRBJ1-1, the V gene TRBV27, with unresolved D. The TCR sequence derives from a human donor in good health (CMV status not recorded). Some clones in this sample may be carry-over from other donors' samples. This chain's CDR3 is CASSHQVYTGMNTEAFF. In DNA, the CDR3 is TGTGCCAGCAGTCACCAGGTATATACTGGCATGAACACTGAAGCTTTCTTT.